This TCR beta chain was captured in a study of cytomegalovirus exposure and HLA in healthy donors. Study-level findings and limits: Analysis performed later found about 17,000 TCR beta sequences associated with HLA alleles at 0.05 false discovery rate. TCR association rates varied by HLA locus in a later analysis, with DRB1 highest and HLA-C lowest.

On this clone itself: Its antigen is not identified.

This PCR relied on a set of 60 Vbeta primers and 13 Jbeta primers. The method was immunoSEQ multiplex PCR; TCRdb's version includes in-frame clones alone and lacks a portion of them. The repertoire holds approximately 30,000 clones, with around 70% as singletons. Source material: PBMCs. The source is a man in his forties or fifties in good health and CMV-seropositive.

CDR3 residues: CASSLGTGSTEAFF. The CDR3 bases are TGTGCCAGCAGCTTAGGGACAGGTAGCACTGAAGCTTTCTTT. The V call is TRBV7-6, the J call TRBJ1-1, with 7 bases matching TRBD1. The CDR3 consists of 14 residues. V lost 1 base and J lost 4; bases outside the gene matches: 3. Germline CDR1 is SGHVS and CDR2 is FNYEAQ.